This T cell receptor (beta chain) was retrieved from a study of graft-versus-host responses after intestinal transplantation. The CDR3 totals 13 residues. Germline assignment: CDR1 SGHAT and CDR2 FQNNGV. Profiled with immunoSEQ multiplex PCR; TCRdb holds only in-frame clones, not every one. This table holds more than 95,000 clones, about 90% found once. Regarding this clone: Its specificity is unknown. A junction end diverges from the germline sequence, so it may reflect a read error.

This sequence originates from a human donor who received an intestinal transplant. Sequenced material: unstimulated CD4+ T cells sorted from spleen or lymph node cells, taken before intestinal transplant. V gene TRBV11-2 combines with J gene TRBJ1-1; TRBD1 aligns across 7 bases. This chain's CDR3 is CASSLDRDTEAFF. Written as DNA, the CDR3 is TGTGCCAGCAGCCTAGACAGGGACACTGAAGCTTTCTTT.